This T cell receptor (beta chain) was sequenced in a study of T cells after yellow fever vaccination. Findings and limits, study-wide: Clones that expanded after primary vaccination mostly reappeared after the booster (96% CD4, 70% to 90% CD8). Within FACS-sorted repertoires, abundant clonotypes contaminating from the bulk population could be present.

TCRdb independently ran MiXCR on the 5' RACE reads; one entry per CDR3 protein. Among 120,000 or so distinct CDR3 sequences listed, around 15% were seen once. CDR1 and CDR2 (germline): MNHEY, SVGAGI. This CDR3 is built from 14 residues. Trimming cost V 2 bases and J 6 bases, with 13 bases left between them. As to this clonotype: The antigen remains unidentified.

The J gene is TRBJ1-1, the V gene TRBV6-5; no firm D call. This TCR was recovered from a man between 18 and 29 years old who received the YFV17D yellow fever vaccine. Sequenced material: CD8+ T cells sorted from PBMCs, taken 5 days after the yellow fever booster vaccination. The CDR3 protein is CASSYASRPAEAFF. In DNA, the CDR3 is TGTGCCAGCAGTTACGCTTCAAGACCAGCTGAAGCTTTCTTT.